The table lists the clone carrying this TCR beta chain with a few counts. Its specificity is not known. The record originates from a study of CD4 T cells in relation to SARS-CoV-2 and coronaviruses. Before the COVID-19 pandemic, during about 2011-2019, CD4+ T cells were taken from unexposed donors. After about 10 days of culture, CD4+ T cells were isolated. Unexposed-donor CD4+ T cells were probed with SARS-CoV-2 S/N and four cold-coronavirus spikes, cells permitting. Each well had 2.1 million or so PBMCs in around 5% human AB serum with IL-2. On days 3 and 7, cultures got half fresh IL-2 medium. Per germline, CDR1 MGHRA and CDR2 YSYEKL. This CDR3 has 13 residues. Unmatched junction bases numbered 8, after V lost 0 bases and J lost 15 bases. The method was immunoSEQ multiplex PCR; TCRdb's version includes in-frame clones alone and lacks a portion of them. Of some 20,000 clones in the sample, over 60% were seen once.

This chain joins TRBV4-1 and TRBJ1-5, with TRBD1 identical over 7 bases. The TCR sequence derives from a human donor in good health. Source material: CD4+ T cells from PBMCs, cultured in vitro. Here the CDR3 reads CASSQDGAGGWHF. DNA for the CDR3: TGCGCCAGCAGCCAAGATGGGGCAGGGGGATGGCATTTT.